Listed below are T cell receptor beta chains from one sample, sequenced in a study of T cell responses to AZD1222 COVID-19 vaccine. Sequencing used immunoSEQ multiplex PCR; TCRdb keeps in-frame clones, though not all of them. The sample gives about 130,000 clones, about 94% of which show up once; 0.85% to 0.95% is in the top ten. Here the sequenced sample was peripheral blood, taken on day 0 of AZD1222 vaccination. The origin of the receptors is an adult in good health. The CDR3 runs from the conserved cysteine through the conserved F or W. Each record gives: J gene, V gene, CDR3 protein.

TRBJ1-1	TRBV7-6	CASSPRGGFNTEAFF
TRBJ1-1	TRBV10-3	CAISGQLVNTEAFF
TRBJ1-1	TRBV5-1	CASSLGDRGSEAFF
TRBJ1-5	TRBV6-5	CASSPGQINQPQHF
TRBJ2-7	TRBV18	CASSPLGGQGYYEQYF
TRBJ1-1	TRBV18	CASTRGGNTEAFF
TRBJ2-1	TRBV25-1	CASSFRDRGRGDEQFF
TRBJ2-2	TRBV5-1	CASSSRQGAFGELFF
TRBJ1-5	TRBV3-1/TRBV3-2	CASSEASSRWDPQPQHF
TRBJ1-2	TRBV11-2	CASALQPGGGYTF
TRBJ1-1	TRBV5-1	CASSLGGSVTNTEAFF
TRBJ1-1	TRBV7-2	CASSLGTGTLWDEAFF
TRBJ2-7	TRBV5-5	CASSLVKGYEQYF
TRBJ2-2	TRBV11-3	CASSLEPSDYTGELFF
TRBJ1-2	TRBV5-5	CASSPLPRGGPNGYTF
TRBJ2-7	TRBV5-1	CASSLLGGLESYEQYF
TRBJ1-1	TRBV5-1	CASSLVGTGSEAFF
TRBJ1-2	TRBV2	CASSDPGQGGIGYTF
TRBJ1-5	TRBV2	CASSGLNWDRERGGNQPQHF
TRBJ2-2	TRBV5-8	CASSPDRATGELFF
TRBJ1-4	TRBV30	CAWSTETGLGKLFF
TRBJ2-7	TRBV9	CASSAWDRGHEQYF
TRBJ2-7	TRBV7-9	CASSPTGKYEQYF
TRBJ2-2	TRBV21-1	CASSKETGNTGELFF
TRBJ1-5	TRBV7-8	CASTQTGGSNQPQHF
TRBJ1-5	TRBV19	CASSINRIDSNQPQHF
TRBJ2-1	TRBV18	CASSPYGYNEQFF
TRBJ1-2	TRBV6-1	CASSELGYSNYGYTF
TRBJ1-4	TRBV18	CASSQTTGQGIFGNEKLFF
TRBJ1-4	TRBV7-2	CASSFGRNEKLFF
TRBJ1-1	TRBV28	CASSLTRVNTEAFF
TRBJ1-4	TRBV10-2	CASSEGTSATNEKLFF
TRBJ1-3	TRBV6-5	CASSTGRLGGNTIYF
TRBJ2-7	TRBV5-4	CASSPEEGAVYF
TRBJ2-3	TRBV24-1	CATSGAGGPGDTQYF
TRBJ1-4	TRBV18	CASSPGTNEKLFF
TRBJ1-1	TRBV19	CASISRGGDTEAFF
TRBJ2-6	TRBV19	CASSSLQASGANVLTF
TRBJ1-2	TRBV2	CAWTEGRGYTF
TRBJ1-2	TRBV6-1	CASSEDRGSNYGYTF
TRBJ2-3	TRBV4-1	CASSQYQGAGDTQYF
TRBJ2-7	TRBV6-2/TRBV6-3	CASSRLGTGVTYEQYF
TRBJ2-7	TRBV2	CASGGTNSYEQYF
TRBJ1-2	TRBV29-1	CSVGGIANYGYTF